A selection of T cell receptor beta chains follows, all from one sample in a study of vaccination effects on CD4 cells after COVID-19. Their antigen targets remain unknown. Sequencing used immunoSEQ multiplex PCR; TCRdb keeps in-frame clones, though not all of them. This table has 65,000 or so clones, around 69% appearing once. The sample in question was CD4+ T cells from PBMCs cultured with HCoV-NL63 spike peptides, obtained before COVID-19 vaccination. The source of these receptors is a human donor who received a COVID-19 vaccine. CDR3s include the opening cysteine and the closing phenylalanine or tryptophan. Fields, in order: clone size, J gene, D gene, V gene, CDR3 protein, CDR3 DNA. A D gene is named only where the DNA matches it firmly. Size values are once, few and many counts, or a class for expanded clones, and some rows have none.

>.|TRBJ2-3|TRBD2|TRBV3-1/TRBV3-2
CASSLRTSGGATDTQYF
TGTGCCAGCAGCCTCCGGACTAGCGGGGGGGCTACAGATACGCAGTATTTT
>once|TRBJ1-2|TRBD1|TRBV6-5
CASNRDRSLLYGYTF
TGTGCCAGTAACCGGGACAGGTCCCTCCTCTATGGCTACACCTTC
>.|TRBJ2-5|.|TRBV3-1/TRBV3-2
CASSRGRETQYF
TGTGCCAGCAGCCGGGGAAGGGAGACCCAGTACTTC
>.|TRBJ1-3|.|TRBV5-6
CASSLGGSSGNTIYF
TGTGCCAGCAGCTTGGGTGGTTCCTCTGGAAACACCATATATTTT
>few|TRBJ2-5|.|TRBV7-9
CASSHSQETQYF
TGTGCCAGCAGCCATTCACAAGAGACCCAGTACTTC
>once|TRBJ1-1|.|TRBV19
CASVDGNTEAFF
TGTGCCAGCGTGGACGGAAACACTGAAGCTTTCTTT
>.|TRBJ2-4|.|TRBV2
CASSDREGDIQYF
TGTGCCAGCAGTGACAGGGAGGGGGACATTCAGTACTTC
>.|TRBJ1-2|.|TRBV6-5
CASSQQGGGYGYTF
TGTGCCAGCAGTCAACAGGGTGGCGGCTATGGCTACACCTTC
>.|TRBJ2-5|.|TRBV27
CASSLSRSETQYF
TGTGCCAGCAGTTTGAGTCGTTCGGAGACCCAGTACTTC
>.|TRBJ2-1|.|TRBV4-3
CASSQERNGHNEQFF
TGCGCCAGCAGCCAAGAACGCAACGGACACAATGAGCAGTTCTTC
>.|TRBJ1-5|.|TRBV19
CASSIVQGNQPQHF
TGTGCCAGTAGTATAGTCCAGGGCAATCAGCCCCAGCATTTT
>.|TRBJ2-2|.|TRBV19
CASSIKAGVGTGELFF
TGTGCCAGTAGTATAAAAGCCGGGGTTGGCACCGGGGAGCTGTTTTTT
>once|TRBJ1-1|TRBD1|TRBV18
CASSPAGTGVGTTEAFF
TGTGCCAGCTCACCGGCCGGGACAGGGGTTGGGACCACTGAAGCTTTCTTT
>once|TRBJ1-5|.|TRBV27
CASSLRQDNQPQHF
TGTGCCAGCAGTTTAAGGCAAGACAATCAGCCCCAGCATTTT
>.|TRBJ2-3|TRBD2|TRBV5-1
CASTELTSGSGTQYF
TGCGCCAGCACCGAGCTGACTAGCGGGAGCGGTACGCAGTATTTT
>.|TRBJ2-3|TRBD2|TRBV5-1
CASRVAGIAGGSADTQYF
TGCGCCAGCCGCGTGGCTGGGATAGCGGGGGGGTCGGCAGATACGCAGTATTTT
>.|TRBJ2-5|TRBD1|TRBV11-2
CASSRGTGVGETQYF
TGTGCCAGCAGCCGCGGGACAGGGGTTGGAGAGACCCAGTACTTC
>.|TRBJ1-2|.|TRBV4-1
CASSQGSTYGYTF
TGCGCCAGCAGCCAAGGAAGCACATATGGCTACACCTTC
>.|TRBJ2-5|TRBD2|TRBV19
CASLPRSGELETQYF
TGTGCCAGCCTCCCCCGAAGCGGGGAGTTGGAGACCCAGTACTTC
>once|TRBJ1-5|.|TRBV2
CASSEIRDTVRPQHF
TGTGCCAGCAGTGAAATCAGGGACACGGTGAGGCCCCAGCATTTT
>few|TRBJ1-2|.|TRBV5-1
CASRDSNYGYTF
TGCGCCAGCAGGGACAGTAACTATGGCTACACCTTC
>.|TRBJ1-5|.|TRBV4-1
CASSRDISNQPQHF
TGCGCCAGCAGCCGGGACATTAGCAATCAGCCCCAGCATTTT
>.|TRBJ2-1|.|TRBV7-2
CASSSWDEQFF
TGTGCCAGCAGCTCCTGGGATGAGCAGTTCTTC
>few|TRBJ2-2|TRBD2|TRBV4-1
CASSQGLAGGRITGELFF
TGCGCCAGCAGCCAGGGACTAGCGGGGGGAAGGATCACCGGGGAGCTGTTTTTT
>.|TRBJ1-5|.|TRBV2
CASTIDTYSNQPQHF
TGTGCCAGTACTATAGATACCTATAGCAATCAGCCCCAGCATTTT
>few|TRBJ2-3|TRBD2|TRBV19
CASNGRTSGLRDTQYF
TGTGCCAGTAACGGGAGGACTAGCGGGCTTCGGGATACGCAGTATTTT
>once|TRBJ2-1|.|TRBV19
CASSMSRGRLYNEQFF
TGTGCCAGTAGTATGAGCCGGGGGCGCCTTTACAATGAGCAGTTCTTC
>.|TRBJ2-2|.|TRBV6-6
CASSYGAGTGELFF
TGTGCCAGCAGTTACGGGGCCGGTACCGGGGAGCTGTTTTTT
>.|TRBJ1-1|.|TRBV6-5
CASTKAGLANTEAFF
TGTGCCAGCACGAAGGCGGGCTTAGCCAACACTGAAGCTTTCTTT
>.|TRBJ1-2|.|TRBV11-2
CASSLGPGVYGYTF
TGTGCCAGCAGCTTAGGCCCAGGAGTCTATGGCTACACCTTC